These T cell receptor beta chains were read from a single sample in a study of blood T cells in healthy people across ages. TCRdb reanalysed the 5' RACE reads using MiXCR and keeps one entry per CDR3 protein. The sample includes about 780,000 distinct CDR3 sequences, 35% to 50% of them seen just once. Material for sequencing was blood. These receptor sequences come from an elderly man in good health. Both conserved end residues are part of each CDR3. Each record gives: CDR3 DNA, CDR3 protein, J gene, V gene, clone size, D gene, CDR3 length. A D gene is named only where the DNA matches it firmly. Clone size appears in some rows only: once, few, many, or a class for an expanded clone.

TGCGCCAGCCTGGCTAGTCTTGGGAATGAGCAGTACTTC | CASLASLGNEQYF | TRBJ2-7 | TRBV10-2 | . | . | 13
TGTGCCAGCAGTTTTGGAGAGGTTACAGATACGCAGTATTTT | CASSFGEVTDTQYF | TRBJ2-3 | TRBV27 | . | . | 14
TGCAGTGCTGCATCTAGCGGGCCCTACAATGAGCAGTTCTTC | CSAASSGPYNEQFF | TRBJ2-1 | TRBV20-1 | few | TRBD2 | 14
TGTGCCAGCGACAGGGGGAGAACCGGGGAGCTGTTTTTT | CASDRGRTGELFF | TRBJ2-2 | TRBV2 | . | TRBD1 | 13
TGCAGTGCCCCCTTGTCCGGGAATGGCTACACCTTC | CSAPLSGNGYTF | TRBJ1-2 | TRBV20-1 | . | . | 12
TGTGCCAGCAGCTTCGGGGGTCAGGGAGAGACCCAGTACTTC | CASSFGGQGETQYF | TRBJ2-5 | TRBV7-9 | few | . | 14
TGCAGTGCGGCCCCCGGGACTAGCGACTACAATGAGCAGTTCTTC | CSAAPGTSDYNEQFF | TRBJ2-1 | TRBV20-1 | few | TRBD2 | 15
TGTGCCAGCCAACCCCTCCAGGGGATAGCTGAAGCTTTCTTT | CASQPLQGIAEAFF | TRBJ1-1 | TRBV28 | . | . | 14
TGTGCCAGCAGCACGCGAGGCGGTCTAGATACGCAGTATTTT | CASSTRGGLDTQYF | TRBJ2-3 | TRBV11-2 | . | . | 14
TGCAGCGTTAGGGTGTCCAATCAGCCCCAGCATTTT | CSVRVSNQPQHF | TRBJ1-5 | TRBV29-1 | . | . | 12
TGTGCCAGCAGTTTCCGAATAGGCACAGATACGCAGTATTTT | CASSFRIGTDTQYF | TRBJ2-3 | TRBV12-3/TRBV12-4 | . | . | 14
TGTGCCAGCAGTTGGACTAGCGGGAACTCCTACGAGCAGTACTTC | CASSWTSGNSYEQYF | TRBJ2-7 | TRBV6-1 | . | TRBD2 | 15
TGTGCCAGCACCCAATCCGGTCAGGGGGAGAATCAGCCCCAGCATTTT | CASTQSGQGENQPQHF | TRBJ1-5 | TRBV6-2/TRBV6-3 | . | TRBD1 | 16
TGTGCCAGCGCCTCAGGACCCGGCGGGAGGAGCACAGATACGCAGTATTTT | CASASGPGGRSTDTQYF | TRBJ2-3 | TRBV12-3/TRBV12-4 | . | TRBD2 | 17
TGTGCCAAATCGACAGGGATCTACAATGAGCAGTTCTTC | CAKSTGIYNEQFF | TRBJ2-1 | TRBV2 | . | TRBD1 | 13
TGCAGTGCTGAACAGGGCGGGGCGAGCTCCTACAATGAGCAGTTCTTC | CSAEQGGASSYNEQFF | TRBJ2-1 | TRBV20-1 | . | . | 16
TGCAGCGTTGAACAGACTAGCGGGGCGTACAATGAGCAGTTCTTC | CSVEQTSGAYNEQFF | TRBJ2-1 | TRBV29-1 | few | TRBD2 | 15
TGTGCCAGCAGTGATACCTCGACTAGTGGGGGATGGGAGACCCAGTACTTC | CASSDTSTSGGWETQYF | TRBJ2-5 | TRBV7-9 | . | . | 17
TGTGCCAGCAGCTTAGATGCGGGTTCTTATGGCTACACCTTC | CASSLDAGSYGYTF | TRBJ1-2 | TRBV7-2 | many | . | 14
TGTGCCATCAGTTCCGGGACACCGAATTCACCCCTCCACTTT | CAISSGTPNSPLHF | TRBJ1-6 | TRBV10-3 | . | . | 14
TGTGCCAGTAGTATGTCACTAGCGGCCCCGCCGGGTACGCAGTATTTT | CASSMSLAAPPGTQYF | TRBJ2-3 | TRBV19 | . | TRBD2 | 16
TGCAGTGCTGACGGGGGACTAGGGTTCCATGAGCAGTTCTTC | CSADGGLGFHEQFF | TRBJ2-1 | TRBV20-1 | few | TRBD2 | 14
TGTGCCAGCAGCTTAGCCAGAGGAGGTGAGCAGTTCTTC | CASSLARGGEQFF | TRBJ2-1 | TRBV11-2 | few | . | 13
TGTGCCATCAGGACTAGCAGCACAGATACGCAGTATTTT | CAIRTSSTDTQYF | TRBJ2-3 | TRBV10-3 | . | TRBD2 | 13
TGCAGTGCTAGCCAACTAGCGGGAGCATCCAAAAACATTCAGTACTTC | CSASQLAGASKNIQYF | TRBJ2-4 | TRBV20-1 | . | TRBD2 | 16
TGTGCCAGCAGCTCCCGACTAGCGGGGGCTATAGAGACCCAGTACTTC | CASSSRLAGAIETQYF | TRBJ2-5 | TRBV7-2 | . | TRBD2 | 16
TGTGCCAGCCGAAGACAGGGGCACACTGAAGCTTTCTTT | CASRRQGHTEAFF | TRBJ1-1 | TRBV12-3/TRBV12-4 | few | TRBD1 | 13
TGCAGTGGGACGCGACAGGGGAATAGGAACGAGCAGTACTTC | CSGTRQGNRNEQYF | TRBJ2-7 | TRBV20-1 | . | TRBD1 | 14
TGTGCCAGCAGCCGCCGGTCCGGGTCCTCGAATGAAAAACTGTTTTTT | CASSRRSGSSNEKLFF | TRBJ1-4 | TRBV9 | . | . | 16
TGTGCCAGCAGTCCAGAAGCGGCCGGGCGGGAGACCCAGTACTTC | CASSPEAAGRETQYF | TRBJ2-5 | TRBV27 | many | . | 15
TGTGCCAGCAGCGCCTCGGGACCCCAGAGCTCCTACAATGAGCAGTACTTC | CASSASGPQSSYNEQYF | TRBJ2-7 | TRBV7-9 | many | . | 17
TGTGCCAGCAGCTTACGAGCTGGGTACTACGAGCAGTACTTC | CASSLRAGYYEQYF | TRBJ2-7 | TRBV7-8 | few | . | 14
TGTGCCAGCAGCCGAAGAGGGACGGAGGGCTCTGGGGCCAACGTCCTGACTTTC | CASSRRGTEGSGANVLTF | TRBJ2-6 | TRBV7-9 | few | . | 18
TGTGCCAGCAGTGCTAGGGGAGTTGAGACCCAGTACTTC | CASSARGVETQYF | TRBJ2-5 | TRBV12-3/TRBV12-4 | many | . | 13
TGTGCCAGCAGCCAAGATGGCCCGCCCTACGAGCAGTACTTC | CASSQDGPPYEQYF | TRBJ2-7 | TRBV3-1 | . | . | 14
TGCGCCAGCAGCGAGGGACTAGCTGTCGATGAGCAGTACTTC | CASSEGLAVDEQYF | TRBJ2-5 | TRBV5-1 | . | TRBD2 | 14
TGCAGTGCTACCGACGGGACTAGACAAGAGACCCAGTACTTC | CSATDGTRQETQYF | TRBJ2-5 | TRBV20-1 | . | TRBD2 | 14
TGCGCCACACCTGGGATGTCTAGCGGGTTGACAGATACGCAGTATTTT | CATPGMSSGLTDTQYF | TRBJ2-3 | TRBV5-1 | . | TRBD2 | 16
TGCGCCAGCAGCCCCGGGACTAGCGGCTACGAGCAGTACTTC | CASSPGTSGYEQYF | TRBJ2-7 | TRBV27 | many | TRBD2 | 14
TGCAGTGCAATAGCGGGAAGCGATGAGCAGTACTTC | CSAIAGSDEQYF | TRBJ2-7 | TRBV20-1 | . | TRBD2 | 12